This section outlines one T cell receptor (beta chain) sequence together with its context. V was pared by 0 bases and J by 7 bases, with 8 bases between. Germline loops: CDR1 SGHRS, CDR2 YFSETQ. CDR3 length equals 14 residues. The protocol was immunoSEQ multiplex PCR, while the TCRdb copy is restricted to in-frame clones and leaves out a portion. The profile shows some 700,000 clones, approximately 83% of them singletons. This sample is part of a study of shared T cell receptors in the human thymus. The sample was also linked to a second study, of human thymus T cells. That investigation notes: In unrelated individuals, thymic repertoires overlapped highly, according to related research.

Sequencing used thymocytes. This chain uses TRBV5-1 with TRBJ1-6; D is undetermined. The origin of this receptor is a girl in the first two years of life with a congenital heart defect. The CDR3 bases are TGCGCCAGCAGCTTGGGCCTCGGGAATTCACCCCTCCACTTT. Translation: CASSLGLGNSPLHF.